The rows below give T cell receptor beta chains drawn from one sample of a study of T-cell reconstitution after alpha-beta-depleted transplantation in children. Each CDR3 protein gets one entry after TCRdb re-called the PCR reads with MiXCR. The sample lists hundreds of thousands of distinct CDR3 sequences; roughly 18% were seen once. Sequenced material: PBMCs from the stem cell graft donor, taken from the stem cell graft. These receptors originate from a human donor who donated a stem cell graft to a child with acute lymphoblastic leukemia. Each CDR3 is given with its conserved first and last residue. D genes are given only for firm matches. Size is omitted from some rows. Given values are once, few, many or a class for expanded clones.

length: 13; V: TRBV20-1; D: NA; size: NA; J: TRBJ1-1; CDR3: CSAQPGRTTEAFF; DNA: TGCAGTGCTCAACCCGGCCGGACGACTGAAGCTTTCTTT
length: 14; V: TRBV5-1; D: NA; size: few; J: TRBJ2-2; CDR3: CASSLATDPGELFF; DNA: TGCGCCAGCAGCTTGGCCACTGACCCCGGGGAGCTGTTTTTT
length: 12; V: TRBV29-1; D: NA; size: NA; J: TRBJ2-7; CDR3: CSAGCQGFEQYF; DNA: TGCAGCGCTGGGTGTCAGGGGTTCGAGCAGTACTTC
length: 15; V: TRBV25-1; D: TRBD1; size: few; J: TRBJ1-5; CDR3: CASSGTGGPNQPQHF; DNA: TGTGCCAGCAGTGGGACAGGAGGACCTAATCAGCCCCAGCATTTT
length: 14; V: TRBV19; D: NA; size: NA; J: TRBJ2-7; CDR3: CASSMASEPNEQYF; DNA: TGTGCCAGTAGTATGGCTAGCGAACCTAACGAGCAGTACTTC
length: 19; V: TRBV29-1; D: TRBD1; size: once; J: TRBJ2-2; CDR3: CSVGGVMGRQGTNTGELFF; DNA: TGCAGCGTTGGGGGAGTAATGGGGCGACAGGGGACGAACACCGGGGAGCTGTTTTTT
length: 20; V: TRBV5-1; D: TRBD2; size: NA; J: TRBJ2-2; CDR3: CASSDYGLAGVGTDTGELFF; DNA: TGCGCCAGCAGCGATTATGGGCTAGCGGGAGTTGGAACGGACACCGGGGAGCTGTTTTTT
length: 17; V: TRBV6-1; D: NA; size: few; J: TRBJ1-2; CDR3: CASSEVPSGTMSKGYTF; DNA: TGTGCCAGCAGTGAAGTGCCCTCAGGGACCATGAGCAAGGGCTACACCTTC
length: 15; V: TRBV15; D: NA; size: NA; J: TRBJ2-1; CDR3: CATSATGSSYNEQFF; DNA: TGTGCCACCAGCGCTACAGGGAGCTCCTACAATGAGCAGTTCTTC
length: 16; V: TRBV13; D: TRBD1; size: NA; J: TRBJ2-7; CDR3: CASSLGRTGYYYEQYF; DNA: TGTGCCAGCAGCTTAGGGAGGACAGGGTATTACTACGAGCAGTACTTC
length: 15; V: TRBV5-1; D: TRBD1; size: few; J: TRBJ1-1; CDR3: CASSLQGSMNTEAFF; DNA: TGCGCCAGCAGCTTACAGGGGTCAATGAACACTGAAGCTTTCTTT
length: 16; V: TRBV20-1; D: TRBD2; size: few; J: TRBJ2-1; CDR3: CSARDRLAVNYNEQFF; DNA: TGCAGTGCTAGAGATCGACTAGCGGTGAACTACAATGAGCAGTTCTTC
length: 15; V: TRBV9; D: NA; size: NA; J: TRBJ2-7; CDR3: CASSVEGGSAYEQYF; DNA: TGTGCCAGCAGCGTAGAGGGCGGGTCGGCCTACGAGCAGTACTTC
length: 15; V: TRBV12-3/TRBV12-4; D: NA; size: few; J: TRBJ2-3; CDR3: CASAGSRGRTDTQYF; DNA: TGTGCCAGCGCGGGTTCCAGGGGCCGCACAGATACGCAGTATTTT
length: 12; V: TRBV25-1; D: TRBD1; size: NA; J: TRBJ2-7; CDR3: CASRQGLTEQYF; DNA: TGTGCCAGCCGACAGGGGTTAACCGAGCAGTACTTC
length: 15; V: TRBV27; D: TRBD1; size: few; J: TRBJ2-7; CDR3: CASSAAVQGTSEQYF; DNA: TGTGCCAGCAGTGCAGCCGTACAGGGGACGAGCGAGCAGTACTTC
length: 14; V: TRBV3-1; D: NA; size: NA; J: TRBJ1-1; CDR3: CASSQVGGNTEAFF; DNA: TGTGCCAGCAGCCAAGTGGGGGGGAACACTGAAGCTTTCTTT
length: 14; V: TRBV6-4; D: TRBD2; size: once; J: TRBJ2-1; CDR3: CASSEGSGDNEQFF; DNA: TGTGCCAGCAGTGAAGGTAGCGGGGACAATGAGCAGTTCTTC
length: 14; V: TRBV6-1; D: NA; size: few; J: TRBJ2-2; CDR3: CASKGSLEGGELFF; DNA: TGTGCCAGCAAGGGTAGCTTAGAGGGCGGGGAGCTGTTTTTT
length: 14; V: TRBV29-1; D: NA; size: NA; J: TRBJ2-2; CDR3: CSVELTRNTGELFF; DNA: TGCAGCGTTGAACTAACTCGAAACACCGGGGAGCTGTTTTTT
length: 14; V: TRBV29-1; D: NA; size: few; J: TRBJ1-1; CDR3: CSVRTGTRDTEAFF; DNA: TGCAGCGTTAGAACCGGGACTAGGGACACTGAAGCTTTCTTT
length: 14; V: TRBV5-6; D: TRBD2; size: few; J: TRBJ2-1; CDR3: CASSRGGRPNEQFF; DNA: TGTGCCAGCAGCCGAGGCGGGAGGCCCAATGAGCAGTTCTTC
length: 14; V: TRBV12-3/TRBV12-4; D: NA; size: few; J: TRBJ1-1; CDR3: CASSSRPGFAEAFF; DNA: TGTGCCAGCAGTTCCCGTCCGGGTTTTGCTGAAGCTTTCTTT
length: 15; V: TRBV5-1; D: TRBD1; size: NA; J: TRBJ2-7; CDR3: CASSLMTGTFGEQYF; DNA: TGCGCCAGCAGCTTAATGACAGGGACCTTCGGCGAGCAGTACTTC
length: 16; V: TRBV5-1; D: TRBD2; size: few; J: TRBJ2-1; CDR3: CASSPGLDTSYNEQFF; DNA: TGCGCCAGCAGCCCGGGACTAGATACCTCCTACAATGAGCAGTTCTTC
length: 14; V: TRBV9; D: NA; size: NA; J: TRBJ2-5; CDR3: CASSVETSQETQYF; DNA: TGTGCCAGCAGCGTAGAAACCAGCCAAGAGACCCAGTACTTC
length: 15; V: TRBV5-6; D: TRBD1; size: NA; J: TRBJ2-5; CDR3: CASSLGQGFFETQYF; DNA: TGTGCCAGCAGCTTGGGACAGGGGTTTTTTGAGACCCAGTACTTC
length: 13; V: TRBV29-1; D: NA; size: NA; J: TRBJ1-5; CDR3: CSVEEGSGQPQHF; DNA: TGCAGCGTTGAAGAGGGTTCGGGTCAGCCCCAGCATTTT
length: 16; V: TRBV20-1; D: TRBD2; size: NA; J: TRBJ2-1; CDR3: CSAGYVGLAGSNEQFF; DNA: TGCAGTGCAGGTTACGTGGGACTAGCGGGAAGCAATGAGCAGTTCTTC
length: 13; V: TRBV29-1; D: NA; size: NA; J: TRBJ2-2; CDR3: CSVFRESTGELFF; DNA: TGCAGCGTTTTCAGGGAGAGCACCGGGGAGCTGTTTTTT
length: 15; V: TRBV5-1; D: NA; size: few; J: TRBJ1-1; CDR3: CASSLHPTGNTEAFF; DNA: TGCGCCAGCAGCCTCCACCCGACAGGGAACACTGAAGCTTTCTTT
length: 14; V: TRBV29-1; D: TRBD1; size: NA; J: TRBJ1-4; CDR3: CSVPLEGQNEKLFF; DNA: TGCAGCGTTCCTTTGGAGGGACAGAATGAAAAACTGTTTTTT
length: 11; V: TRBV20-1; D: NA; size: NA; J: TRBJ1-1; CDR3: CSARDVGSAFF; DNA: TGCAGTGCTAGAGACGTAGGGTCAGCTTTCTTT
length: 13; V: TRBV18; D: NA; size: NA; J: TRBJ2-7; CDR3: CASSPPSRYEQYF; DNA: TGTGCCAGCTCACCACCGAGTCGGTACGAGCAGTACTTC
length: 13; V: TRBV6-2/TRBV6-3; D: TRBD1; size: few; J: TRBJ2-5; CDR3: CASRQGAQETQYF; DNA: TGTGCCAGCAGGCAGGGGGCCCAAGAGACCCAGTACTTC
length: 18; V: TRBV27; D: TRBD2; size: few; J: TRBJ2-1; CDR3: CASSRTPDGLAVYNEQFF; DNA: TGTGCCAGCAGTCGGACTCCCGATGGACTAGCGGTCTACAATGAGCAGTTCTTC
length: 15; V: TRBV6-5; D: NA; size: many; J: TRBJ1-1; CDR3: CASSYSQGWYTEAFF; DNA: TGTGCCAGCAGTTACTCGCAGGGGTGGTACACTGAAGCTTTCTTT
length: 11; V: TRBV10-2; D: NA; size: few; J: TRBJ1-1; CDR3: CASSESREAFF; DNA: TGCGCCAGCAGTGAGTCCAGGGAAGCTTTCTTT
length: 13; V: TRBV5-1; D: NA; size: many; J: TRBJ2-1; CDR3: CASSSTGYNEQFF; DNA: TGCGCCAGCAGCTCGACCGGTTACAATGAGCAGTTCTTC
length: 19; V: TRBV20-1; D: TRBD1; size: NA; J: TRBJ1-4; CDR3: CSARDNGIWTGKTNEKLFF; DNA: TGCAGTGCTAGAGATAACGGGATTTGGACAGGGAAGACTAATGAAAAACTGTTTTTT
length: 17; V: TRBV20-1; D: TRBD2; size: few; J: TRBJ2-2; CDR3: CSASRREQGGVTGELFF; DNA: TGCAGTGCTAGTAGGCGCGAGCAGGGAGGGGTAACCGGGGAGCTGTTTTTT
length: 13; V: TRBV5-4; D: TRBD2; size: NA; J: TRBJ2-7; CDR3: CASSVTSGYEQYF; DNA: TGTGCCAGCAGCGTGACTAGCGGTTACGAGCAGTACTTC
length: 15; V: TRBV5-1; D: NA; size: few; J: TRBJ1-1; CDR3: CASSLESRMNTEAFF; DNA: TGCGCCAGCAGCTTGGAGAGCAGAATGAACACTGAAGCTTTCTTT
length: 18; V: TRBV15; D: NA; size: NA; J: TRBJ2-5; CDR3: CATSRGSGAGASQETQYF; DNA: TGTGCCACCAGCAGAGGGTCAGGGGCAGGGGCTAGCCAAGAGACCCAGTACTTC
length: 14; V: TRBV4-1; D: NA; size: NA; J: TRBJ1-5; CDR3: CASSQGAVYQPQHF; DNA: TGCGCCAGCAGCCAGGGTGCGGTTTATCAGCCCCAGCATTTT
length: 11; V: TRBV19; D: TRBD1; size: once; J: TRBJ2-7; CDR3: CATSGQSEQYF; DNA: TGTGCCACTTCGGGACAGTCCGAGCAGTACTTC
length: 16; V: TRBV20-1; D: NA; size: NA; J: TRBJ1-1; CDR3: CSARRSDSSGGTEAFF; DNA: TGCAGTGCCCGGCGATCGGATTCCTCGGGAGGCACTGAAGCTTTCTTT
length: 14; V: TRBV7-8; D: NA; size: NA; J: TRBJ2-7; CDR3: CASSLSSRTYEQYF; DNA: TGTGCCAGCAGCTTATCCTCCAGGACTTACGAGCAGTACTTC
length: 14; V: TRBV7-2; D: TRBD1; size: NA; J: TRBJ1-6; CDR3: CASSGTVYNSPLHF; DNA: TGTGCCAGCAGCGGGACAGTCTATAATTCACCCCTCCACTTT
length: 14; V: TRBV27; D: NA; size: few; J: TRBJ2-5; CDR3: CASSLSGQQETQYF; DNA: TGTGCCAGCAGTTTATCGGGGCAGCAAGAGACCCAGTACTTC
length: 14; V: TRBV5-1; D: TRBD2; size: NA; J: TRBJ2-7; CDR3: CASSFGRERYEQYF; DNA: TGCGCCAGCAGCTTTGGGCGGGAGAGGTACGAGCAGTACTTC
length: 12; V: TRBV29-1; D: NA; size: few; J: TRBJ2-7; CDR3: CSVAGSPYEQYF; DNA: TGCAGCGTTGCGGGCAGCCCCTACGAGCAGTACTTC
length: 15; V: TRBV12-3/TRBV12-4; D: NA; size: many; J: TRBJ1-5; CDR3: CASSPGGNSNQPQHF; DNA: TGTGCCAGCAGCCCTGGCGGAAATAGCAATCAGCCCCAGCATTTT
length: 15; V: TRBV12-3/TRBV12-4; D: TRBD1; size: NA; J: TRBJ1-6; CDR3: CASSLGTGRDSPLHF; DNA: TGTGCCAGCAGTTTAGGGACAGGAAGGGATTCACCCCTCCACTTT